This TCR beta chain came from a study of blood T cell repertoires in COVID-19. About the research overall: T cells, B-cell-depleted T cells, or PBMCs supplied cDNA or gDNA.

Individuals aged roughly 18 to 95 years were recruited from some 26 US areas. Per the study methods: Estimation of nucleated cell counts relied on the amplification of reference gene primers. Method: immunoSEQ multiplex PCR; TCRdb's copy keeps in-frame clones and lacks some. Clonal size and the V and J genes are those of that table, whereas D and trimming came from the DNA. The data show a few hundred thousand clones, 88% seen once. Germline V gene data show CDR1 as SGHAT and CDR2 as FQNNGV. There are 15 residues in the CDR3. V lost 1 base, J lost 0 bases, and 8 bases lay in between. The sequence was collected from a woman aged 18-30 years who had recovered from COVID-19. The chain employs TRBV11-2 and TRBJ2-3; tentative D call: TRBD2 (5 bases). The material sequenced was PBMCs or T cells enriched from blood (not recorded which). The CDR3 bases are TGTGCCAGCAGCTTAGGAGGGTTCAGCACAGATACGCAGTATTTT. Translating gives CASSLGGFSTDTQYF. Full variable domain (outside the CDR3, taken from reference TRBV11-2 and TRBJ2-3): EAGVAQSPRYKIIEKRQSVAFWCNPISGHATLYWYQQILGQGPKLLIQFQNNGVVDDSQLPKDRFSAERLKGVDSTLKIQPAKLEDSAVYLCASSLGGFSTDTQYFGPGTRLTVL.